This T cell receptor (beta chain) appears in the sequencing data of a study of T cell responses to AZD1222 COVID-19 vaccine. General observations from the study: Compared with day 0, the breadth and depth of the Spike-specific TCR repertoire rose significantly after two doses of AZD1222. Reportedly, nearly half the spike-specific TCRs target unmutated variant regions.

The germline CDR1 and CDR2 sequences are LGHNA and YNFKEQ. The V gene lost 0 bases and the J gene lost 7 bases, with 16 bases spanning the gap. This CDR3 has 16 amino acids. Profiled with immunoSEQ multiplex PCR; TCRdb holds only in-frame clones, not every one. The profile shows 150,000 to 200,000 clones, around 90% of them singletons. Note on this clone: The antigen is undetermined.

The V and J genes are TRBV4-2 and TRBJ2-1; D possibly matches TRBD1 or TRBD2 (5 bases each). The origin of this receptor is an adult in good health. Sequencing used peripheral blood, obtained on day 0 of AZD1222 vaccination. The CDR3 nucleotides are TGTGCCAGCAGCCAAGAGTTGTGGGACCCCCCGAATGAGCAGTTCTTC. The encoded protein is CASSQELWDPPNEQFF.